A selection of T cell receptor beta chains follows, all from one sample in a study of persistence of HIV-infected CD4 T cells. Their antigens remain unidentified. Assay: immunoSEQ multiplex PCR; the TCRdb copy retains only in-frame clones and omits some. Here the sample spans tens of thousands of clones, 75% to 85% being singletons. The sequenced sample was CD4+ T cells sorted from PBMCs after roughly 18-hour stimulation, obtained from a patient who received antiretroviral therapy. Every receptor here comes from an adult man with HIV who was CMV-seropositive. CDR3s include the opening cysteine and the closing phenylalanine or tryptophan. Fields, in order: J gene, clone size, D gene, V gene, CDR3 DNA, CDR3 protein. A D gene is named only where the DNA matches it firmly. Not all rows give a size; the values are once, few, many and, for expanded clones, a class.

TRBJ2-1 | . | . | TRBV19 | TGTGCCAGTAGCAATTCACGAAGACTAGCCTACAATGAGCAGTTCTTC | CASSNSRRLAYNEQFF
TRBJ1-3 | . | . | TRBV4-2 | TGTGCCAGCAGCCAAGGGTTGGACCGCTCCTCTGGAAACACCATATATTTT | CASSQGLDRSSGNTIYF
TRBJ2-7 | . | TRBD2 | TRBV18 | TGTGCCAGCTCACCACAAGGTAGCGGGGTCCCCTACGAGCAGTACTTC | CASSPQGSGVPYEQYF
TRBJ2-1 | . | . | TRBV25-1 | TGTGCCAGCAGTGACCTCCACAATTACAATGAGCAGTTCTTC | CASSDLHNYNEQFF
TRBJ2-2 | . | TRBD1 | TRBV7-9 | TGTGCCAGCAGCCAACGACAGGGGAGAATAAACACCGGGGAGCTGTTTTTT | CASSQRQGRINTGELFF
TRBJ2-7 | once | . | TRBV3-1/TRBV3-2 | TGTGCCAGCAGCCAAGCTGCTGGGGGAGAGCAGTACTTC | CASSQAAGGEQYF
TRBJ2-5 | . | . | TRBV18 | TGTGCCAGCTCACCACCGACTCTTAAGGGAGAGACCCAGTACTTC | CASSPPTLKGETQYF
TRBJ1-5 | . | . | TRBV5-6 | TGTGCCAGCAGCCATTATACACAGGAGATCAAGCCCCAGCATTTT | CASSHYTQEIKPQHF
TRBJ2-3 | few | TRBD2 | TRBV19 | TGTGCCAGTAGTCGGGAGGGCCGAGGCACAGATACGCAGTATTTT | CASSREGRGTDTQYF
TRBJ2-2 | . | . | TRBV18 | TGTGCCAGCTCACCGTATAGCTTAGGAGGAGCGAACACCGGGGAGCTGTTTTTT | CASSPYSLGGANTGELFF
TRBJ1-5 | . | TRBD1 | TRBV20-1 | TGCAGTGCTCGTGACAGGGACAATCAGCCCCAGCATTTT | CSARDRDNQPQHF
TRBJ1-4 | few | . | TRBV7-9 | TGTGCCAGCAGCTTAGCTGGGCCGGGTGAAAAACTGTTTTTT | CASSLAGPGEKLFF
TRBJ1-1 | . | . | TRBV11-2 | TGTGCCAGCAGCTTAGTTCTTGCAGGCCTGAACACTGAAGCTTTCTTT | CASSLVLAGLNTEAFF
TRBJ2-4 | . | . | TRBV4-1 | TGCGCCAGCAGCCAATCCTATGGGGTTGACAGAGTCTTAGCCAAAAACATTCAGTACTTC | CASSQSYGVDRVLAKNIQYF
TRBJ1-5 | . | . | TRBV3-1/TRBV3-2 | TGTGCCAGCAGTCCCCGGGGGGGTAGCAATCAGCCCCAGCATTTT | CASSPRGGSNQPQHF
TRBJ1-1 | . | . | TRBV6-1 | TGTGCCAGCAGTGATTTCATCGCTGAAGCTTTCTTT | CASSDFIAEAFF
TRBJ2-7 | . | . | TRBV2 | TGTGCCAGCAGTACCGGGGGGCACTCCTACGAGCAGTACTTC | CASSTGGHSYEQYF
TRBJ1-2 | . | . | TRBV4-2 | TGTGCCAGCAGCCAAGATTTACCGGCCCGGACATCCCTATATGGCTACACCTTC | CASSQDLPARTSLYGYTF
TRBJ1-5 | medium-sized | . | TRBV30 | TGTGCCTGGAGTGACTCAGGGCGTAGGCAGCCCCAGCATTTT | CAWSDSGRRQPQHF
TRBJ1-4 | . | . | TRBV5-6 | TGTGCCAGCAGCATACCTAGAGGGGAAAAACTGTTTTTT | CASSIPRGEKLFF
TRBJ1-3 | . | . | TRBV7-3 | TGTGCCAGCAGCTTCTCCGCGGGAGCCGGAAACACCATATATTTT | CASSFSAGAGNTIYF
TRBJ1-3 | . | TRBD1 | TRBV19 | TGTGCCAGTAGTATCGACAGGGGTTCTGGAAACACCATATATTTT | CASSIDRGSGNTIYF
TRBJ2-1 | . | . | TRBV7-2 | TGTGCCAGCAGCTTAGACGGGAACTCCTACAATGAGCAGTTCTTC | CASSLDGNSYNEQFF
TRBJ1-1 | . | . | TRBV19 | TGTGCCAGTACCCTAGGGGGGACGAGAAACACTGAAGCTTTCTTT | CASTLGGTRNTEAFF
TRBJ2-7 | once | TRBD1 | TRBV19 | TGTGCCAGTAGTCGAAGTAGGACAGGGGTTTTCTACGAGCAGTACTTC | CASSRSRTGVFYEQYF
TRBJ2-3 | . | . | TRBV10-3 | TGTGCCATCAGTGAGTCAGACTTCACGGCAACAGATACGCAGTATTTT | CAISESDFTATDTQYF
TRBJ2-7 | . | TRBD1 | TRBV6-6 | TGTGCCAGCAGTTACTCAGGACAGGCTTCCTACGAGCAGTACTTC | CASSYSGQASYEQYF
TRBJ1-1 | . | . | TRBV9 | TGTGCCAGCAGCGTCGGGACCTTCATGGCGAACACTGAAGCTTTCTTT | CASSVGTFMANTEAFF
TRBJ2-3 | . | . | TRBV27 | TGTGCCAGCAGTTCGATCGTCCTTAGCACAGATACGCAGTATTTT | CASSSIVLSTDTQYF
TRBJ2-2 | . | TRBD2 | TRBV2 | TGTGCCAGCAGTTGGGCGGGGGTCACCGGGGAGCTGTTTTTT | CASSWAGVTGELFF
TRBJ2-1 | once | TRBD2 | TRBV27 | TGTGCCAGCAGTTTCCTCGAGACTAGCGGGAGGGCTGAGCAGTTCTTC | CASSFLETSGRAEQFF
TRBJ2-3 | once | . | TRBV7-2 | TGTGCCAGCAGCTTAGCGACCAGCACAGATACGCAGTATTTT | CASSLATSTDTQYF
TRBJ1-6 | once | . | TRBV9 | TGTGCCAGCAGTCTCTCCGACAGCCCCTCACCCCTCCACTTT | CASSLSDSPSPLHF
TRBJ2-7 | once | . | TRBV12-3/TRBV12-4 | TGTGCCAGCAGAAAAGGGGCGAACGAGCAGTACTTC | CASRKGANEQYF
TRBJ1-5 | . | . | TRBV20-1 | TGCAGTGCTAGTGGGGGCCCTGGTCAGCCCCAGCATTTT | CSASGGPGQPQHF
TRBJ1-6 | . | . | TRBV7-9 | TGTGCCAGCAGCTTTCTAGCAGGGTTGAATTCACCCCTCCACTTT | CASSFLAGLNSPLHF
TRBJ1-1 | . | . | TRBV10-3 | TGTGCCATCAGTGGACGGAACACTGAAGCTTTCTTT | CAISGRNTEAFF
TRBJ2-7 | once | TRBD2 | TRBV7-2 | TGTGCCAGCAGCACCCGACTAGCGGGAGAGGACTACGAGCAGTACTTC | CASSTRLAGEDYEQYF
TRBJ2-1 | . | . | TRBV6-1 | TGTGCCAGCAGTGAAGTAGATTACAATGAGCAGTTCTTC | CASSEVDYNEQFF
TRBJ2-7 | . | TRBD1 | TRBV19 | TGTGCCAGTAGTCCCTGGACAGGGACCTACGAGCAGTACTTC | CASSPWTGTYEQYF
TRBJ2-1 | . | TRBD2 | TRBV5-3 | TGTGCCAGAAAAGTAGCGGGTAAGTGGGGGAATGAGCAGTTCTTC | CARKVAGKWGNEQFF
TRBJ2-7 | . | TRBD1 | TRBV5-6 | TGTGCCAGCAGCTTTACAGGGGTTCACGAGCAGTACTTC | CASSFTGVHEQYF
TRBJ1-2 | . | TRBD1 | TRBV6-5 | TGTGCCAGCAGCGTCGACAGGGCCCCCTATGGCTACACCTTC | CASSVDRAPYGYTF